The 3 T cell receptor beta chains reported below all come from one sample, sequenced in a study of T cells in Graves' hyperthyroidism and ophthalmopathy. RNA transcripts yielded amplified TCR beta CDR3 regions. A set of HTBI primers served as the primers for a first-round RT-PCR of the TCR CDR3. In TCRdb, the multiplex PCR reads were re-called with MiXCR into one record per CDR3 protein. The sample records about 420,000 distinct CDR3 sequences, roughly 15% being singletons. Sample: blood. The receptors originated from a woman between 18 and 29 years old with Graves' hyperthyroidism.

The chain has TRBV6-1 and TRBJ2-3; 9 bases align to TRBD2. Germline CDR1 is MNHNS and CDR2 is SASEGT. The trim removed 8 bases at V and 3 bases at J, leaving 6 bases unmatched. CDR3 length: 14 amino acids. In DNA form, the CDR3 reads TGTGCCAGCGCATCTAGCGGGAAAACAGATACGCAGTATTTT. Translated, it gives CASASSGKTDTQYF.

The chain is built from TRBV18 and TRBJ2-3; tentatively, D is TRBD2 (5 bases). There are 17 residues in the CDR3. The germline V and J ends were trimmed by 2 bases and 1 base, with 16 bases remaining between them. The germline V gene has CDR1 KGHSH and CDR2 LQKENI. CDR3 region: CASSPYSGMAGTDTQYF. The CDR3 coding sequence is TGTGCCAGCTCACCATATTCCGGGATGGCTGGCACAGATACGCAGTATTTT. The full variable domain, rest sourced from reference TRBV18 and TRBJ2-3, is NAGVMQNPRHLVRRRGQEARLRCSPMKGHSHVYWYRQLPEEGLKFMVYLQKENIIDESGMPKERFSAEFPKEGPSILRIQQVVRGDSAAYFCASSPYSGMAGTDTQYFGPGTRLTVL.

The table lists this clonotype with many counts. The V and J genes are TRBV12-3 or TRBV12-4 and TRBJ2-5; 7 positions agree with TRBD2. The trim removed 1 base at V and 4 bases at J, leaving 6 bases unmatched. This CDR3 region has 15 residues. DNA of the CDR3: TGTGCCAGCAGTTTAGGCGGGAGCTGGACAGAGACCCAGTACTTC. It encodes CASSLGGSWTETQYF.